This T cell receptor beta chain was captured in a study of T cells in Graves' hyperthyroidism and ophthalmopathy (dated by TCRdb to the late 2010s). At the level of the whole study: To identify distinguishing TCR V-J signatures, a discovery cohort of 90 to 100 patients was used, comprising roughly 45 with Graves' ophthalmopathy and 57 with stable Graves' hyperthyroidism. An independent validation cohort of around 19 hyperthyroidism patients and 17 patients who later progressed to ophthalmopathy tested prospective prediction of ophthalmopathy. The 75 to 100 discovery patients were randomly split 7:3 into training and test sets. In addition, the study compared T-cell repertoires in thyroid tissue and in blood from about 6 Graves' hyperthyroidism patients. After blood sampling, hyperthyroidism patients were treated with methimazole at a starting dose of 30 mg daily, and ophthalmopathy patients were treated with high-dose intravenous methylprednisolone. The paper reports TCR Vbeta CDR3 sequencing of roughly 140 peripheral blood samples: some 41 ophthalmopathy, under 80 hyperthyroidism and around 17 progressor patients.

Graves' hyperthyroidism was defined as stable when no progression to ophthalmopathy occurred over 18 months of follow-up. Hyperthyroidism patients were newly diagnosed, had a disease duration of under 2 months, and were aged 18 to 65 years. Patients with uncontrolled infections, other autoimmune diseases, pregnancy or lactation were excluded. Diagnoses were based on clinical symptoms, serum thyroxine and TRAb, thyroid ultrasound and orbital computed tomography. Trizol reagent was used to extract total RNA, and RNA quality was then checked on an Agilent 2100 Bioanalyzer. Here V drops 5 bases and J drops 2 bases, and the junction holds 5 bases not matched to any gene. CDR1 and CDR2 are drawn from the germline V gene: SGHTA, FQGNSA. Inclusive of the bounding cysteine and phenylalanine, the CDR3 is 16 residues long. The entry retains the CDR3 DNA only, 48 bases that are in frame from base 1. This clonotype turned up a few times. Its antigen remains unidentified. No clone much larger than this one lies a single base away; base qualities are absent.

Amplification of TCR beta CDR3 regions was carried out from RNA transcripts. The first round of RT-PCR for the TCR CDR3 was performed with the HTBI primer set and the Qiagen OneStep RT-PCR kit. A second multiplex PCR round built the libraries, followed by size selection and purification. Sequencing of the libraries was done on an Illumina HiSeq2000 using paired-end 100 bp reads. The study's own analysis went as follows. SOAPnuke was used to process the raw data, with reads discarded if the reads contained adapters or uncalled bases, had a mean Phred below 15, or lacked an exact constant-primer or identifier match. COPE v1.2.5 was used to merge high-quality paired reads, and clonotypes were defined as unique nucleotide sequences. MiTCR v1.1 was used to align clonotypes to the IMGT TRBV, TRBD and TRBJ reference segments. The analysis was restricted to V-J combinations with a frequency above 0.0001, which together covered roughly 99% of the repertoires. A TCS score was defined as the ratio of F50 (clonal expansion) to E x V (chaos), with BLOSUM62-based TCRdist applied between CDR3 peptides within each V-J. Welch's t-statistics and random forest reduced around 510 V-J features to about 12, which were used in a naive Bayes classifier (R e1071). The Morisita-Horn index was used to measure how similar the thyroid and blood repertoires were. Using fastp at Q25 and MiXCR, TCRdb reprocessed the public reads and kept productive beta chains. Entries that share a CDR3 protein sequence are merged under the most common genes and DNA. In this record, the V and J calls reflect TCRdb's handling and not the investigators' own analysis. Present in this sample are about 46,000 distinct CDR3 sequences, 45% to 50% of which were seen just once. Together, the top ten hold approximately 30% of the sample.

Overall study results and their limits: In validation, progression to ophthalmopathy was predicted by the model with almost 71% sensitivity and around 76% specificity, a median of roughly six months before onset. No statistical method was used to set the sample size in advance, and investigators knew the group allocation. A 13 V-J signature model separated ophthalmopathy from stable hyperthyroidism, with approximately 87% sensitivity and 81.08% specificity in cross-validation and 80%/75% in testing. Blood samples also contained most of the expanded thyroid clonotypes (frequency above 0.001), which suggests that blood repertoires may reflect thyroid immune responses.

Sequencing input: peripheral blood or thyroid tissue (not recorded which). Recombination linked TRBV7-2 to TRBJ2-6; 8 junctional bases match TRBD1. This TCR was recovered from a woman aged 50 to 60 with Graves' hyperthyroidism. The CDR3 sequence is CASSPAGGTGANVLTF. The sequenced DNA is TGTGCCAGCAGCCCTGCAGGGGGCACTGGGGCCAACGTCCTGACTTTC. When the CDR3 is completed using the reference TRBV7-2 and TRBJ2-6 genes on either side, the full variable domain is GAGVSQSPSNKVTEKGKDVELRCDPISGHTALYWYRQSLGQGLEFLIYFQGNSAPDKSGLPSDRFSAERTGGSVSTLTIQRTQQEDSAVYLCASSPAGGTGANVLTFGAGSRLTVL.